The rows below give T cell receptor beta chains drawn from one sample of a study of radiotherapy plus CTLA-4 blockade in lung cancer. The table came from immunoSEQ multiplex PCR; TCRdb's copy has only in-frame clones and leaves some out. The sample records roughly 53,000 clones, more than 60% being singletons. Source: peripheral blood, taken from a patient treated with radiotherapy plus ipilimumab. All receptors come from a human donor with non-small cell lung cancer who had a partial response to radiotherapy plus ipilimumab. Each CDR3 is given with its conserved first and last residue. A D gene is named only where the DNA matches it firmly. Clone size is stated in some rows and not others, as once, few, many or a class when expanded.

NA TRBJ1-5 TRBV2 NA TGTGCCAGCAGCAGTGGGACAAAAGGCCAGCCCCAGCATTTT CASSSGTKGQPQHF
TRBD1 TRBJ2-3 TRBV11-2 NA TGTGCCAGCAGCTTCCTACCGGGACAGGGGTCCACAGATACGCAGTATTTT CASSFLPGQGSTDTQYF
NA TRBJ2-1 TRBV5-4 NA TGTGCCAGCAGCTTGCCACTTCAATACAATGAGCAGTTCTTC CASSLPLQYNEQFF
TRBD1 TRBJ1-2 TRBV6-5 NA TGTGCCAGCAGCCGGGGACAGGGGCATCGCGGCTACACCTTC CASSRGQGHRGYTF
NA TRBJ2-2 TRBV27 NA TGTGCCAGCAGTTTCCAGGCCGCCGGGGAGCTGTTTTTT CASSFQAAGELFF
NA TRBJ1-2 TRBV14 NA TGTGCCAGCAGCCAAGATTCGCGAGGGCGCCTCTATGGCTACACCTTC CASSQDSRGRLYGYTF
TRBD1 TRBJ2-2 TRBV28 medium-sized TGTGCCAGCAGTTTATTGGACAGGGGTGACACCGGGGAGCTGTTTTTT CASSLLDRGDTGELFF
TRBD1 TRBJ1-6 TRBV9 NA TGTGCCGGCAGCGCTGGGACAGGGGAGGATTCACCCCTCCACTTT CAGSAGTGEDSPLHF
NA TRBJ2-2 TRBV6-4 NA TGTGCCAGCAGTGACCCCCCCAACGGGGAGCTGTTTTTT CASSDPPNGELFF
TRBD1 TRBJ2-5 TRBV28 NA TGTGCCAGCAGTTTCCTGGGACAGAAACAAGAGACCCAGTACTTC CASSFLGQKQETQYF
NA TRBJ2-2 TRBV2 NA TGTGCCAGCAGTGAAGGGCCAGCTGCGGTGAACACCGGGGAGCTGTTTTTT CASSEGPAAVNTGELFF
TRBD1 TRBJ2-2 TRBV18 NA TGTGCCAGCTCACAGGACAGGTCGAACACCGGGGAGCTGTTTTTT CASSQDRSNTGELFF
NA TRBJ2-2 TRBV5-6 NA TGTGCCAGCAGCTTGACAGGGTGGAACACCGGGGAGCTGTTTTTT CASSLTGWNTGELFF
TRBD1 TRBJ1-1 TRBV10-1 NA TGCGCCAGCAGTGAATTGAGGGGGACAGTGTCGGGCACTGAAGCTTTCTTT CASSELRGTVSGTEAFF
NA TRBJ2-7 TRBV4-1 NA TGCGCCAGCAGCCATGACAGGCCCTTC CASSHDRPF
NA TRBJ2-5 TRBV2 NA TGTGCCAGCACTGCTAGAAAAGAGACCCAGTACTTC CASTARKETQYF
NA TRBJ1-1 TRBV6-5 NA TGTGCCAGCAGTTATAAACTCGTTTCTGAAGCTTTCTTT CASSYKLVSEAFF
TRBD1 TRBJ2-7 TRBV12-5 once TGTGCTAGTGGCGGGGACAGCTACGAGCAGTACTTC CASGGDSYEQYF
TRBD2 TRBJ2-2 TRBV5-5 NA TGTGCCAGCAGCGACGCCGGGGGAGGGAGGCTCACCGGGGAGCTGTTTTTT CASSDAGGGRLTGELFF
NA TRBJ1-5 TRBV7-9 once TGTGCCAGCAGCTCCGGACAGAGCAATCAGCCCCAGCATTTT CASSSGQSNQPQHF
NA TRBJ1-6 TRBV25-1 NA TGTGCCAGCAGTGATCTCCCACGGGGATATTCACCCCTCCACTTT CASSDLPRGYSPLHF
NA TRBJ2-3 TRBV27 NA TGTGCCAGCAGTTTAAGATCACCCCGGGCAGATACGCAGTATTTT CASSLRSPRADTQYF
TRBD1 TRBJ2-2 TRBV7-8 NA TGTGCCAGCAGCTTAGGGGACAGGCAATTCGCGAACACCGGGGAGCTGTTTTTT CASSLGDRQFANTGELFF
TRBD2 TRBJ2-3 TRBV5-4 NA TGTGCCAGCAGCTTGGCGGCTAGCGGGACAGATACGCAGTATTTT CASSLAASGTDTQYF
TRBD1 TRBJ1-2 TRBV19 NA TGTGCCAGTAGTTTAACAGGGGGACGGCACTATGGCTACACCTTC CASSLTGGRHYGYTF
NA TRBJ2-7 TRBV19 NA TGTGCCAGTAGTATAAATCCCGCGGCGGGACCCTACGAGCAGTACTTC CASSINPAAGPYEQYF